Each of the 15 T cell receptor beta chains below was sequenced from the same sample in a study of blood T cell repertoires in COVID-19. Sequencing used immunoSEQ multiplex PCR; TCRdb keeps in-frame clones, though not all of them. Found here are 60,000 to 75,000 clones, roughly 86% of them singletons; the top ten hold less than 15%. Sequencing was performed on peripheral blood. These receptors were collected from an older woman with acute or convalescent COVID-19.

This clone was seen only once. CDR3 in amino acids: CASSRAGGARWEQYF. In nucleotides, the CDR3 is TGTGCCAGCAGTAGAGCGGGGGGCGCCCGATGGGAGCAGTATTTT. V and J are TRBV11-2 and TRBJ2-3, with 9 nucleotides matching TRBD2. From germline, CDR1 is SGHAT and CDR2 FQNNGV. Trimming removed 6 bases from V and 11 bases from J; junction bases left unmatched: 15. This CDR3 has 15 amino acids.

The chain carries TRBV2 and TRBJ2-3, with D maybe TRBD2 (6 bases). The CDR3 length is 15 residues. V was clipped by 4 bases and J by 6 bases, with 17 bases between them. Per germline, CDR1 SNHLY and CDR2 FYNNEI. The CDR3 reads CASSGPGPRGDTQYF. For the CDR3, the DNA is TGTGCCAGCAGTGGGCCGGGACCCCGGGGGGATACGCAGTATTTT.

This chain uses TRBV4-1 with TRBJ1-3; D unresolved. With 5 bases removed from V and 5 bases from J, the gap between germline ends came to 16 bases. Germline V gene lookup returns CDR1 MGHRA and CDR2 YSYEKL. There are 15 residues in the CDR3. The CDR3: CASSSLFDFRNTIYF. The DNA for the CDR3 is TGCGCCAGCAGCTCCCTTTTCGACTTTCGAAACACCATATATTTT.

The chain has TRBV30 and TRBJ1-5, with TRBD1 identical over 10 bases. V gave up 1 base and J gave up 3 bases; unmatched junction bases: 9. The CDR3 length is 17 residues. Germline V gene data show CDR1 as GTSNPN and CDR2 as SVGIG (reference sequence). The chain's CDR3 is CAWSARGDRGYNQPQHF. In DNA, the CDR3 is TGTGCCTGGAGTGCCCGCGGGGACAGGGGATACAATCAGCCCCAGCATTTT.

V is TRBV7-7 and J is TRBJ2-5; the match to TRBD2 covers 11 bases. Germline CDR1 SSHAT, CDR2 FNYEAQ (reference sequence). This CDR3 is built from 16 residues. V shed 2 bases and J 4 bases; nucleotides not matched to a gene: 6. As DNA, the CDR3 is TGTGCCAGCAGCTTAAATAGCGGGGGGGCCGGAGAGACCCAGTACTTC. Translated: CASSLNSGGAGETQYF.

The count of this clone is one. This chain links TRBV6-5 with TRBJ2-2, with D possibly TRBD2 on 6 matching bases. V was pared by 6 bases and J by 1 base, with 9 bases between. The CDR3 has 14 amino acids. The germline V gene encodes CDR1 MNHEY and CDR2 SVGAGI. CDR3 region: CASRRSGNTGELFF. CDR3 DNA: TGTGCCAGCAGGCGTAGCGGGAACACCGGGGAGCTGTTTTTT.

This clone appeared a single time. This chain connects TRBV9 to TRBJ2-5; D gene uncertain. The CDR3 is 13 residues long. From germline, CDR1 is SGDLS and CDR2 YYNGEE. V was cut by 0 bases and J by 5 bases, with 8 bases left in between. For the CDR3, the DNA is TGTGCCAGCAGCGTAGGGTCCAGGGAGACCCAGTACTTC. Residues: CASSVGSRETQYF.

This sequence joins TRBV5-1 and TRBJ1-5, with a tentative D call TRBD1 (5 bases). Trimming took off 3 bases at V and 5 bases at J, with 12 bases between the two ends. Per the germline V gene, CDR1 is SGHRS and CDR2 is YFSETQ. This CDR3 region has 14 residues. This CDR3 reads CASSSGPGDQPQHF. The CDR3 nucleotides read TGCGCCAGCAGCTCTGGGCCGGGGGATCAGCCCCAGCATTTT.

The V and J genes are TRBV5-4 and TRBJ1-1; weak D call: TRBD1 (5 bases). Trimming removed 3 bases at V and 0 bases at J, with 9 bases between. This CDR3 is built from 14 residues. CDR1 is SGHNT and CDR2 is YYREEE in the germline V gene (reference sequence). The chain's CDR3 is CASSSTVMNTEAFF. CDR3 bases: TGTGCCAGCAGCTCGACAGTCATGAACACTGAAGCTTTCTTT.

Regarding this clone: One junction end does not reproduce the germline sequence, and a read error may be involved. The chain recombines TRBV19 with TRBJ2-1, with 9 bases lining up with TRBD1. The CDR3 is 14 residues long. Germline assignment: CDR1 LNHDA and CDR2 SQIVND (reference sequence). This CDR3 is CASSISPDRGAFVF. The DNA for the CDR3 is TGTGCCAGTAGTATAAGCCCGGACAGGGGAGCTTTTGTCTTC.

The chain uses TRBV20-1 and TRBJ2-3; 8 bases fit TRBD2. The CDR3 is 15 amino acids. Germline V gene sequence: CDR1 DFQATT, CDR2 SNEGSKA (reference sequence). V shed 3 bases, J shed 0 bases, and the junction held 5 bases outside the gene matches. DNA for the CDR3: TGCAGTGCTAGTCGGCGGGGGGCTAGCACAGATACGCAGTATTTT. It translates to CSASRRGASTDTQYF.

The gene calls are TRBV5-1 and TRBJ2-1; 7 bases agree with TRBD1. Losses at the gene ends were 6 bases for V and 4 bases for J; bases not matched to a gene: 7. This CDR3 contains 14 residues. CDR1 is SGHRS, CDR2 YFSETQ, per germline. CDR3 bases: TGCGCCAGCAACCGGGACAGACTTTACAATGAGCAGTTCTTC. Amino acids: CASNRDRLYNEQFF.

This clone was counted a single time. The V gene is TRBV3-1 (or the pseudogene TRBV3-2), the J gene TRBJ1-4; 10 bases align to TRBD1. CDR1 LGHDT and CDR2 YNNKEL come from the germline V gene (reference sequence). This CDR3 is built from 15 residues. J lost 7 bases, V lost 5 bases, and 7 bases had no gene match. The CDR3 sequence: CASSTRTGGSEKLFF. The CDR3, as DNA: TGTGCCAGCAGCACTCGGACAGGGGGGAGTGAAAAACTGTTTTTT.

In nucleotides, the CDR3 is TGTGCCAGCAGTTTATACGGGACAGGCGGTGGAGAAGTTGAAGCTTTCTTT. As protein: CASSLYGTGGGEVEAFF. This chain connects TRBV28 to TRBJ1-1; 8 bases match TRBD1. Germline V gives CDR1 MDHEN, CDR2 SYDVKM. The CDR3 sequence is 17 residues long. After removal of 1 base from V and 7 bases from J, the junction contained 14 bases not matched to a gene. The variable domain in full, with the rest retrieved from reference TRBV28 and TRBJ1-1, is DVKVTQSSRYLVKRTGEKVFLECVQDMDHENMFWYRQDPGLGLRLIYFSYDVKMKEKGDIPEGYSVSREKKERFSLILESASTNQTSMYLCASSLYGTGGGEVEAFFGQGTRLTVV.

V usage is TRBV6-5 and J usage is TRBJ1-2; 8 bases are shared with TRBD1. Germline V gene lookup returns CDR1 MNHEY and CDR2 SVGAGI. The CDR3 consists of 13 residues. V shed 9 bases, J shed 4 bases, and the junction held 7 bases outside the gene matches. The CDR3 here is CASLTGVAYGYTF. DNA of the CDR3: TGTGCCAGTCTGACAGGGGTGGCCTATGGCTACACCTTC.